This T cell receptor beta chain comes out of a study of siplizumab effects on memory and regulatory T cells. Study-level findings and limits: With siplizumab, mappable alloreactive CD4+ clones averaged around 71% Treg-derived, versus around 27% in controls. Just a small share of alloreactive clones was traced back to unstimulated subsets. Phenotypic classification as naive or memory proved unattainable for roughly 80-96% of proliferating CD4+ or CD8+ clones. Both greater diversity than memory cells and a major contribution to the alloresponse seemed to characterize naive T cells.

Some clones are missing from TCRdb's copy, which holds only in-frame ones; the method was immunoSEQ multiplex PCR. This sample has tens of thousands of clones, with roughly nine tenths found just once. Comments on this clone: Its antigen is not identified.

This CDR3 comprises 15 residues. V was pared by 4 bases and J by 3 bases, with 16 bases between. Germline values: CDR1 GTSNPN, CDR2 SVGIG (reference sequence). The source of this sequence is a human donor in good health. The V and J genes are TRBV30 and TRBJ2-1, with D possibly TRBD2 on 5 matching bases. Sequencing used CD8+ T cells sorted from blood. CDR3 in amino acids: CAWNPDSSLYNEQFF. For the CDR3, the DNA is TGTGCCTGGAACCCGGACTCATCACTCTACAATGAGCAGTTCTTC. The variable domain in full, with the rest retrieved from reference TRBV30 and TRBJ2-1, is SQTIHQWPATLVQPVGSPLSLECTVEGTSNPNLYWYRQAAGRGLQLLFYSVGIGQISSEVPQNLSASRPQDRQFILSSKKLLLSDSGFYLCAWNPDSSLYNEQFFGPGTRLTVL.